This TCR beta chain was obtained from a study of CD4 T cells in relation to SARS-CoV-2 and coronaviruses. With regard to this clone: Its specificity is unknown.

TCRdb's table, derived via immunoSEQ multiplex PCR, lists solely in-frame clones and lacks some. The data contain just over 35,000 clones, approximately 80% of them seen just once; the ten biggest clones take up roughly 21%. V shed 3 bases and J shed 0 bases, with 14 bases lying between them. Germline CDR1 is LNHDA and CDR2 is SQIVND (reference sequence). The CDR3 sequence is 16 residues long. V gene TRBV19 combines with J gene TRBJ1-2, with D possibly matching TRBD1 (6 bases). The specimen sequenced was memory CD4+ T cells from PBMCs, cultured in vitro. This TCR was sampled from an adult with COVID-19. CDR3 amino acids: CASSIIGDRPNYGYTF. CDR3 nucleotide sequence: TGTGCCAGTAGTATCATAGGCGACAGGCCTAACTATGGCTACACCTTC. Looking up the rest from reference TRBV19 and TRBJ1-2 gives the full variable domain: DGGITQSPKYLFRKEGQNVTLSCEQNLNHDAMYWYRQDPGQGLRLIYYSQIVNDFQKGDIAEGYSVSREKKESFPLTVTSAQKNPTAFYLCASSIIGDRPNYGYTFGSGTRLTVV.